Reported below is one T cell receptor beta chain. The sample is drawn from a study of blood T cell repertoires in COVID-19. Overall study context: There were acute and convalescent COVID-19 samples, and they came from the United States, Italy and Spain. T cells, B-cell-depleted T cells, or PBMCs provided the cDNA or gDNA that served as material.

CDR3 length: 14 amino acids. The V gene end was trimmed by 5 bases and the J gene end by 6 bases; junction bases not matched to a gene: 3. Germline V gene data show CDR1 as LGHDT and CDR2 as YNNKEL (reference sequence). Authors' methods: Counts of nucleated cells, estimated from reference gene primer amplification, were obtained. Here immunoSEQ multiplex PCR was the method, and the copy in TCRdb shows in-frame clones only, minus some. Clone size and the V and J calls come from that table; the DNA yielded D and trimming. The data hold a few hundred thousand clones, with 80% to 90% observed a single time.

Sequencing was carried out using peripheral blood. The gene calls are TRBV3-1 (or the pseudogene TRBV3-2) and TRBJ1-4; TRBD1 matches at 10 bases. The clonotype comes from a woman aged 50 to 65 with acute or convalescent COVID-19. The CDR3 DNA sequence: TGTGCCAGCAGCTCGGACAGGGGGGATGAAAAACTGTTTTTT. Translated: CASSSDRGDEKLFF.